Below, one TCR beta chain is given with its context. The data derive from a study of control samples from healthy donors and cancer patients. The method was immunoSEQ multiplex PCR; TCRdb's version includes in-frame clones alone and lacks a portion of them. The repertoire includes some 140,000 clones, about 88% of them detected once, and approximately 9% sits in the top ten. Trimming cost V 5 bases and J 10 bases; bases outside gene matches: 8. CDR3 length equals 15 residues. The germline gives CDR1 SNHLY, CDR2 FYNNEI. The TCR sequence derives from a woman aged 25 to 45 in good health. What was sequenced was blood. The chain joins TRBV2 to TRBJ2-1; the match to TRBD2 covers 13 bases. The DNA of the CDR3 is TGTGCCAGCAGTCCGGGACTAGCGGGAATAGGCGAGCAGTTCTTC. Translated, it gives CASSPGLAGIGEQFF.